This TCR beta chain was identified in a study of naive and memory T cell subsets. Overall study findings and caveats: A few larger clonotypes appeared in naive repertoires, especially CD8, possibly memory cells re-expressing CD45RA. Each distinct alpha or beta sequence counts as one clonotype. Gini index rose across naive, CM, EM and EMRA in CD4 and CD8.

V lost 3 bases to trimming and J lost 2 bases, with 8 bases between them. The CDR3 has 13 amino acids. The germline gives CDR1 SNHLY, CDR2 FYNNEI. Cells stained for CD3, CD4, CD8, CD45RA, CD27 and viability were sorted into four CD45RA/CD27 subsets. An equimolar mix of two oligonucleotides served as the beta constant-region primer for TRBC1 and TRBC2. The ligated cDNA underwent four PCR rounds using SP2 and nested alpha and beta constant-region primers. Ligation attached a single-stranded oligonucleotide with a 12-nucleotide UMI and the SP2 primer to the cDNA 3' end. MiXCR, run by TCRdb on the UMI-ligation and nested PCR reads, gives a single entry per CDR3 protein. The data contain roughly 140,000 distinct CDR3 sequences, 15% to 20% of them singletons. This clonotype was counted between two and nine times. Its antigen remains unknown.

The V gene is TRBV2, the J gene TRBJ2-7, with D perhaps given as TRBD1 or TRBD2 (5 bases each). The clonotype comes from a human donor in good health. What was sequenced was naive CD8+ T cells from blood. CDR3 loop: CASSDEGTYEQYF. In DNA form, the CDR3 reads TGTGCCAGCAGTGATGAGGGGACCTACGAGCAGTACTTC. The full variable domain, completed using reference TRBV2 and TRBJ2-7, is EPEVTQTPSHQVTQMGQEVILRCVPISNHLYFYWYRQILGQKVEFLVSFYNNEISEKSEIFDDQFSVERPDGSNFTLKIRSTKLEDSAMYFCASSDEGTYEQYFGPGTRLTVT.